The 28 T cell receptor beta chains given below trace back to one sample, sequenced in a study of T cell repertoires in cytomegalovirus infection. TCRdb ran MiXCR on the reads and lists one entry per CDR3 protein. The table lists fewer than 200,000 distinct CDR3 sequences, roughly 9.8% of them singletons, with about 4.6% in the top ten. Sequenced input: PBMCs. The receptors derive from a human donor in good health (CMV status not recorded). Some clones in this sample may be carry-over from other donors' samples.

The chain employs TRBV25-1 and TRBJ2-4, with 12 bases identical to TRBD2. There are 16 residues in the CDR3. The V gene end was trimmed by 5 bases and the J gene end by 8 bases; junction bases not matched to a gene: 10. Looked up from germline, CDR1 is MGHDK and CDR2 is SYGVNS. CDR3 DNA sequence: TGTGCCAGCAGTCGTTCTAGCGGGAGGGCCGGGGACATTCAGTACTTC. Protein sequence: CASSRSSGRAGDIQYF.

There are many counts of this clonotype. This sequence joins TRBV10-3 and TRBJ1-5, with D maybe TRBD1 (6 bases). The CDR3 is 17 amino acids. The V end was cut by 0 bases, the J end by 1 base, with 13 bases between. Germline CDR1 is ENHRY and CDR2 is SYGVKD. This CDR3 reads CAISESSGQGSNQPQHF. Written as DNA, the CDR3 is TGTGCCATCAGTGAGTCGAGCGGGCAGGGGAGCAATCAGCCCCAGCATTTT.

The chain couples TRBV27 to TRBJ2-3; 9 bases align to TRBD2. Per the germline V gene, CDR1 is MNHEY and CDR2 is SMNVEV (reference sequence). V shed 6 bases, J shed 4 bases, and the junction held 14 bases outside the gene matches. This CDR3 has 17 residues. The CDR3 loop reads CASSPPPGLASSDTQYF. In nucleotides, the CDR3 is TGTGCCAGCAGCCCCCCCCCGGGACTAGCATCGTCAGATACGCAGTATTTT.

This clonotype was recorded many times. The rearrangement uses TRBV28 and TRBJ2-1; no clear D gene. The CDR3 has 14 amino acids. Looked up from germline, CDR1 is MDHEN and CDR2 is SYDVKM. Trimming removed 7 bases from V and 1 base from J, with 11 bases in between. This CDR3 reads CASTASPSYNEQFF. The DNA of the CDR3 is TGTGCCAGCACGGCTTCCCCGTCCTACAATGAGCAGTTCTTC.

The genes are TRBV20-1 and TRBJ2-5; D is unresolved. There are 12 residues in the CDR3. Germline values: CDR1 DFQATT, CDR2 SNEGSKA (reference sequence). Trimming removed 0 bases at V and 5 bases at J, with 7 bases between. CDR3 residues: CSARDISETQYF. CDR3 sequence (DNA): TGCAGTGCTAGAGATATTTCGGAGACCCAGTACTTC.

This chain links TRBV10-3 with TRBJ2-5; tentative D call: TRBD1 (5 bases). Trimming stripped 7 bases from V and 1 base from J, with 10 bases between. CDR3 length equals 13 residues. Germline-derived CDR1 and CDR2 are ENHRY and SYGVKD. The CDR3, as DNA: TGTGCCATCAACTCAGGGTCCCAAGAGACCCAGTACTTC. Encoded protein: CAINSGSQETQYF.

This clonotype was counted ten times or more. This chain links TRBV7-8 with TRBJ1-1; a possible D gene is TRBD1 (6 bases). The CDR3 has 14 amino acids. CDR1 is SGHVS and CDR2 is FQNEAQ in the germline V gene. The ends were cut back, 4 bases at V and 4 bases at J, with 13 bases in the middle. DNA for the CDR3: TGTGCCAGCAGCTCGGGGACATTGGTCACTGAAGCTTTCTTT. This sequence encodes CASSSGTLVTEAFF.

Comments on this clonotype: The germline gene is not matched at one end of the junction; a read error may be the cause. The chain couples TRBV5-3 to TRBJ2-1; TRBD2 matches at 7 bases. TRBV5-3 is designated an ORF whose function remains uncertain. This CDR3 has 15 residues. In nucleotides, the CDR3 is TGTGCCAGCAGCTGGGGGGGGGGGGGTGGGTATGAGCAGTTCTTC. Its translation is CASSWGGGGGYEQFF.

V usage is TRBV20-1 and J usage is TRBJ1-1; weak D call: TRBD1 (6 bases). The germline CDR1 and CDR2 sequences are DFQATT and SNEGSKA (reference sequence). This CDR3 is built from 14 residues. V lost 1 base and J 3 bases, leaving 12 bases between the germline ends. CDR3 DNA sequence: TGCAGTGCTAGAGCGGGGGCAGGACACACTGAAGCTTTCTTT. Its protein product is CSARAGAGHTEAFF.

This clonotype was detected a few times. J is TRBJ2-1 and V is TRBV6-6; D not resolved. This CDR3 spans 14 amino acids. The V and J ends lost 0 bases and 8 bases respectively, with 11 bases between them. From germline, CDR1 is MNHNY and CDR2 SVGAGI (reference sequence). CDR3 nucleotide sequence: TGTGCCAGCAGTTACTCGAACGCAGGACATGAGCAGTTCTTC. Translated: CASSYSNAGHEQFF.

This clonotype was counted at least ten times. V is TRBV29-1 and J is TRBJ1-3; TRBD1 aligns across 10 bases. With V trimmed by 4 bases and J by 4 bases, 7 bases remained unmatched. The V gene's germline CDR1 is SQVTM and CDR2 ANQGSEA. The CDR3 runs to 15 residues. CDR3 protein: CSVVGGQGKGNTIYF. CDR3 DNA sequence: TGCAGCGTTGTTGGGGGACAGGGGAAGGGAAACACCATATATTTT.

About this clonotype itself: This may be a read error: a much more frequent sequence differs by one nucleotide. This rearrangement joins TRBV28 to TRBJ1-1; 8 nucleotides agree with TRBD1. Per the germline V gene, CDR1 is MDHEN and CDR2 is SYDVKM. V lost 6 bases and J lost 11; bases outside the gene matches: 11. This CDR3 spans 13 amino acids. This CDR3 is CASRFPRGQWAFF. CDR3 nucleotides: TGTGCCAGCAGGTTTCCCAGGGGGCAGTGGGCTTTCTTT.

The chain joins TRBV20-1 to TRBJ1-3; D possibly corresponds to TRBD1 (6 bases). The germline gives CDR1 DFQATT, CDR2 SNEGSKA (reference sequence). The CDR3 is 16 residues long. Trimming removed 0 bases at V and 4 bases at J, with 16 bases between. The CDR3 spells CSARDSGARFGNTIYF. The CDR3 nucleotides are TGCAGTGCTAGAGATTCAGGGGCCCGCTTCGGAAACACCATATATTTT.

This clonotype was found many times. The CDR3 protein is CASSTPSGGPSNNEQFF. DNA of the CDR3: TGTGCCAGCAGCACCCCTAGCGGGGGGCCATCCAACAATGAGCAGTTCTTC. The gene calls are TRBV7-2 and TRBJ2-1, with TRBD2 matching 11 bases. Germline V gene data show CDR1 as SGHTA and CDR2 as FQGNSA. The CDR3 is made up of 17 amino acids. V lost 5 bases, J lost 5 bases, and 11 bases stayed unmatched.

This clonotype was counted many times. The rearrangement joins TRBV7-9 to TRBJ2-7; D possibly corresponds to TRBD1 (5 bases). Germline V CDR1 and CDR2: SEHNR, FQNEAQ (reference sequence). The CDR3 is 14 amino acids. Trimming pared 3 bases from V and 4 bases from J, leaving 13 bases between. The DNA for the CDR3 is TGTGCCAGCAGCTTCCGGCAGGGCGATTACGAGCAGTACTTC. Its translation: CASSFRQGDYEQYF.

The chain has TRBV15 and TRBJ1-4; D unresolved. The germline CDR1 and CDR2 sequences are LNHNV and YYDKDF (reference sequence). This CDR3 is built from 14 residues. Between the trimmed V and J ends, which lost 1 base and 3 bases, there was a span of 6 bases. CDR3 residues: CATSRGRANEKLFF. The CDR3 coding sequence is TGTGCCACCAGCAGAGGAAGGGCTAATGAAAAACTGTTTTTT.

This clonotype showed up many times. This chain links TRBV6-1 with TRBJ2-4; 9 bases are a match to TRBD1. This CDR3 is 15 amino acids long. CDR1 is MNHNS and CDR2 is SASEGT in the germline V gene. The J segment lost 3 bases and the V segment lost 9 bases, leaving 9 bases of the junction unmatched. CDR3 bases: TGTGCCAGTTTCATGGGGGGACAGGGCAAAAACATTCAGTACTTC. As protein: CASFMGGQGKNIQYF.

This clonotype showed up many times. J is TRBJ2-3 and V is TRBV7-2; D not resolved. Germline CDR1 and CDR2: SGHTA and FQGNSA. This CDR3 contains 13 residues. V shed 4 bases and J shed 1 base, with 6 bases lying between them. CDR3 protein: CASSSLGTDTQYF. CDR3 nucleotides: TGTGCCAGCAGCTCCCTGGGCACAGATACGCAGTATTTT.

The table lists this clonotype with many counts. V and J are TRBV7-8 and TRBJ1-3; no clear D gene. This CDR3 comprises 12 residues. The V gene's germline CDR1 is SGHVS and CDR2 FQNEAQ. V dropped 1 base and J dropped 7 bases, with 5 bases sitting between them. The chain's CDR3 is CASSLVANTIYF. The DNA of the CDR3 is TGTGCCAGCAGCTTAGTCGCCAACACCATATATTTT.

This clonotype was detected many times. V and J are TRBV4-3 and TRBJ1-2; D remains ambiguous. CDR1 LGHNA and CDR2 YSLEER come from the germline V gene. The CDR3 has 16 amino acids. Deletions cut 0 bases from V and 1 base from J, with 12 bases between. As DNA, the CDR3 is TGCGCCAGCAGCCAAGATCTTGCGCAGGTTAACTATGGCTACACCTTC. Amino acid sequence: CASSQDLAQVNYGYTF.

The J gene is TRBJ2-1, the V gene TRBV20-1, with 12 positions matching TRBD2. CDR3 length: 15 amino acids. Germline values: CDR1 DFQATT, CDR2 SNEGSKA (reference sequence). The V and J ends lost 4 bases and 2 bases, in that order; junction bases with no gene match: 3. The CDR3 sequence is CSATRLAGAYNEQFF. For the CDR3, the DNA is TGCAGTGCTACGAGACTAGCGGGAGCCTACAATGAGCAGTTCTTC.

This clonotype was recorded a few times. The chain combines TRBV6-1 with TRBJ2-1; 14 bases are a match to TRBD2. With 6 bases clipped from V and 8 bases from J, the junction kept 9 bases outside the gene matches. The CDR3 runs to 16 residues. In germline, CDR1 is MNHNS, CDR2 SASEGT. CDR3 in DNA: TGTGCCAGCAGCTATCCCGGGACTAGCGGGAGTTATGAGCAGTTCTTC. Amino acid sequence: CASSYPGTSGSYEQFF.

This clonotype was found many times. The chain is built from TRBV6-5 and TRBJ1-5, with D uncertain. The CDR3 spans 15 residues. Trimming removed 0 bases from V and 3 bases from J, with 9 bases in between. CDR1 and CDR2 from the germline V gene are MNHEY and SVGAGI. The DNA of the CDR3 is TGTGCCAGCAGTTACTCAGGGATTTTCAATCAGCCCCAGCATTTT. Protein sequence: CASSYSGIFNQPQHF.

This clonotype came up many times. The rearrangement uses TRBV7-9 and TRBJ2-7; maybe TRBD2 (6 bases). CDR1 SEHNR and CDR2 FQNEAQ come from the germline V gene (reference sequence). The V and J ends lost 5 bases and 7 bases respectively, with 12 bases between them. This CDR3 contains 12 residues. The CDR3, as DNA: TGTGCCAGCAGCCAAAGGGCGGGGGAGCAGTACTTC. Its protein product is CASSQRAGEQYF.

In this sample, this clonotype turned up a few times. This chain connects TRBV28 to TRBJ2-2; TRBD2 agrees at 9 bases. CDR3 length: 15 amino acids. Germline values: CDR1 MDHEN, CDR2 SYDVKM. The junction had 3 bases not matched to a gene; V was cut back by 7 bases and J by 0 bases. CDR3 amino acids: CASTTSGTNTGELFF. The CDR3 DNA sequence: TGTGCCAGCACGACTAGCGGAACGAACACCGGGGAGCTGTTTTTT.

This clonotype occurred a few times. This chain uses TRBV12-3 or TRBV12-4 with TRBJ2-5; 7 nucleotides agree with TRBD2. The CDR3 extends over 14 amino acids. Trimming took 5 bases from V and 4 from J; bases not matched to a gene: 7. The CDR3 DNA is TGTGCCAGCAGTCAACACCCGGGGGGAGAGACCCAGTACTTC. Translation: CASSQHPGGETQYF.

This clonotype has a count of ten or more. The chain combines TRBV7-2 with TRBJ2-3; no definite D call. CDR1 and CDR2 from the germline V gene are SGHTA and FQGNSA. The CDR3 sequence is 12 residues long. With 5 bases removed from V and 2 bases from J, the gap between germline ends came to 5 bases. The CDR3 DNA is TGTGCCAGCAGCCCTGCCACAGATACGCAGTATTTT. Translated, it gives CASSPATDTQYF.

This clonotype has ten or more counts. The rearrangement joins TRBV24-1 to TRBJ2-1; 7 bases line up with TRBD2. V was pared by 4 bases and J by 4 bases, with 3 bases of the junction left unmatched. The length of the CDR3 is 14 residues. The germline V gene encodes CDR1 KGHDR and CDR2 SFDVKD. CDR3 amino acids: CATSDTGGYNEQFF. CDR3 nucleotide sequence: TGTGCCACCAGTGACACGGGGGGTTACAATGAGCAGTTCTTC.